This T cell receptor beta chain was sequenced in a study of TET2 disruption in CD19-targeted CAR T cells (dated by TCRdb to the late 2010s). A note on the overall study: No additional inclusion criteria were applied, and the number of samples was determined by the original clinical trial design and by sample availability.

The immunoSEQ assay was used to perform TCR beta chain deep sequencing. For the original study's pipeline: Only productive TCR beta rearrangements went into calculating clonotype frequencies. TCRdb's version of the immuneACCESS table is confined to in-frame rearrangements and falls short of the full clone set. An unresolved V gene accounts for under half of the shortfall where checked; the remainder is of unknown origin. For V, J and clone size, that table is used; D and trimming come from the DNA. This specimen's table enumerates some 2,000 clones. The ten largest clonotypes hold about a sixth of the sample. Read against the paper, the sample's treatment or condition label means: autologous CTL019 cells: CD19 CAR with 4-1BB and CD3 zeta domains. The CD19 CAR incorporated TCR zeta and 4-1BB costimulatory signaling domains. T cells for CTL019 manufacturing were collected from peripheral blood by means of leukapheresis. The DNeasy Blood and Tissue Kit was used to extract genomic DNA from pre-infusion T cells, peripheral blood, or sorted post-infusion T cells.

Inclusive of the bounding cysteine and phenylalanine, the CDR3 is 17 residues long. Only the CDR3 bases that were read are kept: 42 of them, in frame from base 1. The trim is 6 bases for V and 1 base for J, with a gap of 21 bases between the germline ends. The full study reports these points: The conclusions about the patient's CAR T cells were based on extensive analysis of only one subject.

About this clone: What this receptor recognizes is not known. Read sequence stops 3 residues before the CDR3 end, and the germline J gene provides the missing end.

The rearrangement joined TRBV12-3 or TRBV12-4 to TRBJ1-1, with a weak D call of TRBD1 (5 bases match). The sample was CD8+ T cells sorted from cultured blood T cells, taken for CD19 CAR T cell therapy. The clonotype was recovered from a man aged 65-85 years with chronic lymphocytic leukemia. The CDR3 in this case is CASRPERGAEGNTEAFF. Partial CDR3 DNA: TGTGCCAGCAGACCCGAAAGGGGCGCGGAGGGGAACACTGAA.